Listed here is a single TCR beta chain. Antigen specificity is unknown. The data are from a study of OX40 agonist ivuxolimab in advanced cancers. Study at large: The eligibility criteria allowed prior anti-PD-1, anti-PD-L1 or anti-CTLA-4 therapy, and around 40% had some. Two patients with cutaneous melanoma and one with hepatocellular carcinoma, three in total, showed partial responses.

Clones were sequenced by immunoSEQ multiplex PCR, and TCRdb holds only the in-frame ones, with some missing. The sample contains roughly 120,000 clones, 80% to 90% of which appear only once. CDR3 length equals 14 residues. V dropped 6 bases and J dropped 3 bases, with 16 bases sitting between them. CDR1 and CDR2 from the germline V gene are SGHDT and YYEEEE. Enrollment shut out patients with autoimmune disease history or systemic immunosuppression. Study-level findings and limits: The work left the antigen specificity of expanded peripheral T cells undetermined.

The chain links TRBV5-6 to TRBJ2-7; a weak D match, TRBD1 (6 bases). The sequencing used CD4+ or CD8+ T cells sorted from blood, collected in a trial of the OX40 agonist ivuxolimab. This clonotype originated in an adult with an advanced solid tumor such as melanoma, head and neck, liver or kidney cancer. The chain's CDR3 is CASTLNRVSYEQYF. The CDR3 DNA sequence: TGTGCCAGCACCCTAAACAGGGTAAGCTACGAGCAGTACTTC.